This entry lists 32 T cell receptor beta chains sequenced from one sample in a study of shared clonotypes between healthy human individuals (TCRdb year 2020). Library prep was done by the immunoSEQ multiplex PCR assay. The immuneACCESS repertoire file appears here via TCRdb, limited to in-frame rearrangements. These files lack a portion of the clones; in checked studies, under half of the deficit traces to unresolved V genes, and the cause of the others is not known. The sample profile shows about 490,000 clones; about 79% of them were found once. The ten largest clones capture 10% to 15% of the sample. Sequencing used PBMCs. All receptors come from a woman aged 40 to 50 in good health. Some clones in this sample may be carry-over from other donors' samples.

This clone was detected a few times. This sequence joins TRBV6-6 and TRBJ1-3; D remains ambiguous. The CDR3 extends over 11 amino acids. Germline CDR1 MNHNY, CDR2 SVGAGI (reference sequence). Trimming shortened V by 5 bases and J by 9 bases, and 8 bases separated the two germline ends. The CDR3 region is CASSLTTTIYF. The CDR3 DNA reads as TGTGCCAGCAGTCTAACTACCACCATATATTTT.

The V gene is TRBV10-3, the J gene TRBJ2-5; 12 positions agree with TRBD2. The germline CDR1 and CDR2 sequences are ENHRY and SYGVKD. This CDR3 is built from 15 residues. The V gene end was trimmed by 9 bases and the J gene end by 4 bases; junction bases not matched to a gene: 9. The CDR3 nucleotides read TGTGCCATAAGGGCACTAGCGGGAGGAAGAGAGACCCAGTACTTC. Amino acids: CAIRALAGGRETQYF.

This clone turned up a few times. V and J are TRBV5-1 and TRBJ2-2, with a weak D call TRBD2 (6 bases). Trimming removed 2 bases at V and 3 bases at J, with 11 bases between. The CDR3 loop spans 15 amino acids. CDR1 is SGHRS and CDR2 is YFSETQ in the germline V gene. The CDR3 protein is CASSFGGADTGELFF. The DNA for the CDR3 is TGCGCCAGCAGCTTCGGGGGAGCGGACACCGGGGAGCTGTTTTTT.

This chain's CDR3 is CASSPGRARGGTQYF. The CDR3 DNA follows: TGTGCCAGCAGTCCCGGCCGGGCGCGAGGGGGGACCCAGTACTTC. V gene TRBV27 combines with J gene TRBJ2-5; D is possibly TRBD1 (6 bases). This CDR3 has 15 residues. Germline V CDR1 and CDR2: MNHEY, SMNVEV (reference sequence). The germline V and J ends were trimmed by 5 bases and 7 bases, with 20 bases remaining between them.

This clone was recorded a few times. This chain uses TRBV28 with TRBJ1-3, with D uncertain. V was cut by 3 bases and J by 9 bases, with 9 bases left in between. CDR1 is MDHEN, CDR2 SYDVKM, per germline. CDR3 length equals 12 residues. This chain's CDR3 is CASSLGPSTIYF. The CDR3 DNA reads TGTGCCAGCAGTTTGGGCCCCTCCACCATATATTTT.

The chain is built from TRBV4-3 and TRBJ2-7, with a weak D call TRBD2 (5 bases). The CDR3 length is 18 residues. The ends were cut back, 1 base at V and 6 bases at J, with 25 bases in the middle. CDR1 is LGHNA and CDR2 is YSLEER in the germline V gene. The CDR3 coding sequence is TGCGCCAGCAGCCAAGGCCTCCTTAGGGCTAGGAGGTCTTTCGAGCAGTACTTC. Protein sequence: CASSQGLLRARRSFEQYF.

The CDR3 DNA is TGCGCCAGCAGCCAAGTGGGAGGGATCCGCGCCATATATTTT. Translation gives CASSQVGGIRAIYF. This sequence joins TRBV4-1 and TRBJ1-3, with D unclear. V was clipped by 1 base and J by 11 bases, with 15 bases between them. CDR1 and CDR2 (germline): MGHRA, YSYEKL. The CDR3 is 14 residues long.

The chain is built from TRBV6-5 and TRBJ1-1; D is undetermined. CDR1 and CDR2 from the germline V gene are MNHEY and SVGAGI. The V end lost 0 bases, the J end lost 3 bases, and 5 bases lay between the germline ends. The CDR3 has 13 amino acids. In nucleotides, the CDR3 is TGTGCCAGCAGTTACTCTGCGGACACTGAAGCTTTCTTT. It is translated as CASSYSADTEAFF.

CDR3 loop: CASSSVSGTGYNEQFF. DNA for the CDR3: TGTGCCAGCAGCTCCGTTTCCGGGACAGGTTACAATGAGCAGTTCTTC. The rearrangement joins TRBV11-1 to TRBJ2-1, with 8 bases lining up with TRBD1. The junction had 9 bases not matched to a gene; V was cut back by 4 bases and J by 4 bases. The CDR3 is made up of 16 amino acids. Germline CDR1 and CDR2: SGHAT and FQDESV (reference sequence).

This clone appeared a few times. The chain carries TRBV5-1 and TRBJ2-1; D may be TRBD2 (5 bases). The germline V gene has CDR1 SGHRS and CDR2 YFSETQ. V dropped 0 bases and J dropped 14 bases, with 15 bases sitting between them. The CDR3 sequence is 13 residues long. CDR3 nucleotides: TGCGCCAGCAGCTTGGGGCTAGCAGGTGTGGAGTTCTTC. Translated, it gives CASSLGLAGVEFF. Looking up the rest from reference TRBV5-1 and TRBJ2-1 gives the full variable domain: KAGVTQTPRYLIKTRGQQVTLSCSPISGHRSVSWYQQTPGQGLQFLFEYFSETQRNKGNFPGRFSGRQFSNSRSEMNVSTLELGDSALYLCASSLGLAGVEFFGPGTRLTVL.

The J gene is TRBJ2-1, the V gene TRBV11-2; tentative D call: TRBD1 (6 bases). Germline V gene lookup returns CDR1 SGHAT and CDR2 FQNNGV. V gave up 0 bases and J gave up 8 bases, with 11 bases separating them. The CDR3 is made up of 14 amino acids. The DNA of the CDR3 is TGTGCCAGCAGCTTAGATCAGGGGTGGGATGAGCAGTTCTTC. This sequence encodes CASSLDQGWDEQFF.

The CDR3 DNA sequence: TGCGCCAGCAGCCAAGATATTCGGACAGATACGCAGTATTTT. Translated: CASSQDIRTDTQYF. The rearrangement joins TRBV4-3 to TRBJ2-3; D is unresolved. Germline V lookup: CDR1 LGHNA, CDR2 YSLEER. The CDR3 runs to 14 residues. Trimming took off 0 bases at V and 3 bases at J, with 7 bases between the two ends.

The genes are TRBV11-2 and TRBJ2-1, with 11 bases that match TRBD2. CDR3 length: 14 amino acids. CDR1 is SGHAT and CDR2 is FQNNGV in the germline V gene. Trimming took 5 bases from V and 7 from J; bases not matched to a gene: 4. The CDR3 DNA reads as TGTGCCAGCAGCCCGGGACTAGCGGCAAATGAGCAGTTCTTC. It translates to CASSPGLAANEQFF.

The rearrangement uses TRBV4-3 and TRBJ2-7, with D possibly called TRBD1 or TRBD2 (6 bases each). The V end was cut by 0 bases, the J end by 2 bases, with 20 bases between. The CDR3 is 18 amino acids. CDR1 is LGHNA, CDR2 YSLEER, per germline. The CDR3 reads CASSQEWGASHFPYEQYF. DNA for the CDR3: TGCGCCAGCAGCCAAGAGTGGGGGGCTAGCCACTTTCCCTACGAGCAGTACTTC.

This clone was observed many times. The chain is built from TRBV5-4 and TRBJ2-3; 8 bases line up with TRBD2. Germline V gives CDR1 SGHNT, CDR2 YYREEE (reference sequence). After removal of 5 bases from V and 2 bases from J, the junction contained 4 bases not matched to a gene. The CDR3 is 14 amino acids. CDR3 sequence: CASRLAGLTDTQYF. CDR3 DNA: TGTGCCAGCAGGCTAGCGGGCCTCACAGATACGCAGTATTTT.

V gene TRBV18 combines with J gene TRBJ1-1; the D gene is possibly TRBD1 (5 bases). V gave up 3 bases and J gave up 0 bases, with 14 bases separating them. Looked up from germline, CDR1 is KGHSH and CDR2 is LQKENI. The CDR3 runs 16 residues. The CDR3 protein is CASSPTTEGLNTEAFF. CDR3 nucleotide sequence: TGTGCCAGCTCACCGACGACCGAGGGGTTGAACACTGAAGCTTTCTTT.

CDR3: CASSEGREYGYTF. CDR3 DNA sequence: TGCGCCAGCAGTGAGGGCAGGGAATATGGCTACACCTTC. V and J are TRBV10-2 and TRBJ1-2; D might be TRBD1 (5 bases). The length of the CDR3 is 13 residues. The germline V and J ends were trimmed by 2 bases and 5 bases, with 9 bases remaining between them. Germline CDR1 is WSHSY and CDR2 is SAAADI.

This clone was observed a handful of times. This chain joins TRBV14 and TRBJ2-5; either TRBD1 or TRBD2 may supply D (5 bases each). CDR3 length: 16 residues. Germline V gene sequence: CDR1 SGHDN, CDR2 FVKESK. V lost 1 base and J lost 4, with 16 bases in between. As DNA, the CDR3 is TGTGCCAGCAGCCAAGTCGGGGCCCAGGTAGGAGAGACCCAGTACTTC. Amino acid sequence: CASSQVGAQVGETQYF.

The J gene is TRBJ1-5, the V gene TRBV4-3; D is undetermined. This CDR3 region has 15 residues. The V and J ends lost 0 bases and 2 bases respectively, with 8 bases between them. CDR1 and CDR2 from the germline V gene are LGHNA and YSLEER. CDR3 nucleotides: TGCGCCAGCAGCCAAGATCTTGCGGGCAATCAGCCCCAGCATTTT. The encoded protein is CASSQDLAGNQPQHF.

CDR3 sequence reads: CASSLATDLADTQYF. Written as DNA, the CDR3 is TGTGCCAGCAGTTTGGCGACCGACTTAGCAGATACGCAGTATTTT. The chain joins TRBV28 to TRBJ2-3; D gene unclear. V was pared by 3 bases and J by 4 bases, with 14 bases between. This CDR3 comprises 15 residues. CDR1 MDHEN and CDR2 SYDVKM come from the germline V gene.

This chain joins TRBV4-1 and TRBJ1-1, with TRBD1 as a possible D gene (5 bases). Germline CDR1 MGHRA, CDR2 YSYEKL. This CDR3 is built from 13 residues. V lost 3 bases and J lost 3, with 8 bases in between. The CDR3 coding sequence is TGCGCCAGCAGCCAGGGGCTCGACACTGAAGCTTTCTTT. It translates to CASSQGLDTEAFF.

This sequence joins TRBV6-6 and TRBJ1-3; D is perhaps TRBD1 (6 bases). V lost 2 bases, J lost 2 bases, and 10 bases lay in between. The CDR3 contains 15 residues. Looked up from germline, CDR1 is MNHNY and CDR2 is SVGAGI (reference sequence). CDR3 residues: CASSYDRSPGNTIYF. CDR3 DNA sequence: TGTGCCAGCAGTTACGACAGGTCCCCTGGAAACACCATATATTTT.

In DNA form, the CDR3 reads TGTGCCAGCAGCCCCGGGGTGGCGACGGGCGGGGAGCTGTTTTTT. Its protein product is CASSPGVATGGELFF. J is TRBJ2-2 and V is TRBV6-4; TRBD2 might be the D (5 bases). The CDR3 sequence is 15 residues long. Germline CDR1 reads MRHNA; CDR2 reads SNTAGT. V gave up 6 bases and J gave up 7 bases, with 18 bases separating them.

For the CDR3, the DNA is TGTGCCTGGAGGCTGCTGAATTCACCCCTCCACTTT. Translated, it gives CAWRLLNSPLHF. The chain employs TRBV30 and TRBJ1-6, with D hard to call. The ends were cut back, 3 bases at V and 7 bases at J, with 7 bases in the middle. The CDR3 totals 12 residues. The V gene's germline CDR1 is GTSNPN and CDR2 SVGIG (reference sequence).

This clone came up many times. The chain recombines TRBV6-4 with TRBJ2-1; the match to TRBD2 covers 7 bases. Germline CDR1 MRHNA, CDR2 SNTAGT. This CDR3 is 15 amino acids long. The ends lost 2 bases at V and 4 bases at J; junction bases unmatched: 5. CDR3 nucleotides: TGTGCCAGCAGTGACATTTCTAGCGGTTACAATGAGCAGTTCTTC. This codes for CASSDISSGYNEQFF.

Details on this clone: A much larger clone differs from this one at a single base, so this may be a read error. This same CDR3 is encoded by further DNA sequences in the sample. The CDR3 loop is CASSFWTGGTEAFF. The CDR3, as DNA: TGTGCCAGCAGTTTTTGGACAGGGGGCACTGAAGCTTTCTTT. The chain recombines TRBV28 with TRBJ1-1; 10 bases match TRBD1. The CDR3 spans 14 residues. V lost 3 bases to trimming and J lost 4 bases; unmatched junction nucleotides: 2. CDR1 is MDHEN and CDR2 is SYDVKM in the germline V gene.

This clone appeared many times. In the same sample, other DNA sequences code for this CDR3. This chain joins TRBV30 and TRBJ2-7; no reliable D call. This CDR3 spans 13 amino acids. Deletions cut 2 bases from V and 7 bases from J, with 15 bases between. CDR1 and CDR2 from the germline V gene are GTSNPN and SVGIG (reference sequence). The CDR3: CAWSIATPGEQYF. The CDR3 coding sequence is TGTGCCTGGAGTATTGCTACCCCGGGTGAGCAGTACTTC. The full variable domain, its missing parts supplied by reference TRBV30 and TRBJ2-7, is SQTIHQWPATLVQPVGSPLSLECTVEGTSNPNLYWYRQAAGRGLQLLFYSVGIGQISSEVPQNLSASRPQDRQFILSSKKLLLSDSGFYLCAWSIATPGEQYFGPGTRLTVT.

The chain is built from TRBV5-6 and TRBJ2-2, with TRBD1 identical over 8 bases. Trimming removed 4 bases from V and 5 bases from J; junction bases left unmatched: 10. Germline CDR1 SGHDT, CDR2 YYEEEE. The CDR3 is made up of 16 amino acids. The CDR3 protein is CASSLGDRRATGELFF. For the CDR3, the DNA is TGTGCCAGCAGCCTGGGGGACAGGAGGGCTACCGGGGAGCTGTTTTTT.

The V and J genes are TRBV11-2 and TRBJ2-5, with TRBD2 matching 12 bases. The CDR3 totals 18 residues. V lost 0 bases to trimming and J lost 1 base; unmatched junction nucleotides: 6. In germline, CDR1 is SGHAT, CDR2 FQNNGV. The CDR3 loop reads CASSLDTSGRMGQETQYF. DNA of the CDR3: TGTGCCAGCAGCTTAGATACTAGCGGGAGGATGGGCCAAGAGACCCAGTACTTC.

This clone turned up a few times. This chain uses TRBV6-6 with TRBJ2-4; 9 nucleotides agree with TRBD1. The germline V gene encodes CDR1 MNHNY and CDR2 SVGAGI (reference sequence). Trimming took 5 bases from V and 5 from J; bases not matched to a gene: 7. CDR3 length: 15 residues. In DNA, the CDR3 is TGTGCCAGCAGTGACTACCGGACAGGGGAAAACATTCAGTACTTC. Its protein product is CASSDYRTGENIQYF.

A few counts support this clone. The V call is TRBV6-1, the J call TRBJ1-2; tentatively, D is TRBD1 (5 bases). Trimming shortened V by 6 bases and J by 1 base, and 9 bases separated the two germline ends. The CDR3 is made up of 13 amino acids. The germline CDR1 and CDR2 sequences are MNHNS and SASEGT. The DNA for the CDR3 is TGTGCCAGCAGACAGGAGCTTAACTATGGCTACACCTTC. Translation gives CASRQELNYGYTF.

This chain connects TRBV18 to TRBJ1-3; D is perhaps TRBD1 (6 bases). V was trimmed by 3 bases and J by 2 bases, leaving 14 bases between them. Germline assignment: CDR1 KGHSH and CDR2 LQKENI. The CDR3 length is 16 residues. CDR3 sequence (DNA): TGTGCCAGCTCACCCCCCGGGGGGGCAGCTGGAAACACCATATATTTT. Translated, it gives CASSPPGGAAGNTIYF. Based on the CDR3 plus reference TRBV18 and TRBJ1-3, the full variable domain is NAGVMQNPRHLVRRRGQEARLRCSPMKGHSHVYWYRQLPEEGLKFMVYLQKENIIDESGMPKERFSAEFPKEGPSILRIQQVVRGDSAAYFCASSPPGGAAGNTIYFGEGSWLTVV.